The 8 T cell receptor beta chains below come from one sample, sequenced in a study of response to subunit inactivated influenza vaccine. TCRdb reprocessed the RT-PCR reads with MiXCR, giving one entry per CDR3 protein. Here the sample spans hundreds of thousands of distinct CDR3 sequences, approximately 15% being singletons. Sequencing was performed on PBMCs from blood, taken less than 15 days before vaccination. Receptors were obtained from a man in his forties or fifties who received an inactivated influenza vaccine.

The genes are TRBV7-9 and TRBJ1-4, with a possible D match to TRBD1 (5 bases). CDR1 and CDR2 from the germline V gene are SEHNR and FQNEAQ (reference sequence). Deletions cut 3 bases from V and 15 bases from J, with 17 bases between. The CDR3 consists of 13 residues. The chain's CDR3 is CASSFMDTGRLFF. CDR3 DNA sequence: TGTGCCAGCAGCTTTATGGACACAGGTCGATTGTTTTTT.

This clonotype was seen only a few times. This chain connects TRBV5-4 to TRBJ2-1; D perhaps matches TRBD2 (6 bases). The length of the CDR3 is 16 residues. V shed 0 bases and J shed 6 bases, with 16 bases lying between them. Germline V gene data show CDR1 as SGHNT and CDR2 as YYREEE (reference sequence). CDR3 region: CASSLGSGVGGNEQFF. In DNA form, the CDR3 reads TGTGCCAGCAGCTTGGGTTCGGGGGTTGGAGGCAATGAGCAGTTCTTC.

V is TRBV11-1 and J is TRBJ1-3; D may be TRBD1 (5 bases). The V end was cut by 3 bases, the J end by 0 bases, with 18 bases between. This CDR3 is built from 18 residues. Germline V gives CDR1 SGHAT, CDR2 FQDESV (reference sequence). DNA of the CDR3: TGTGCCAGCAGCTTCAGAGAAGGGACCGCTATCTCTGGAAACACCATATATTTT. Its protein product is CASSFREGTAISGNTIYF.

This chain connects TRBV10-3 to TRBJ2-5; TRBD1 or TRBD2 may be the D gene (5 bases each). Germline CDR1 is ENHRY and CDR2 is SYGVKD. The CDR3 runs to 15 residues. V lost 4 bases, J lost 5 bases, and 17 bases lay in between. The CDR3 DNA reads as TGTGCCATCAGTGGAAGAATTTCGGGACCCGAGACCCAGTACTTC. This translates into CAISGRISGPETQYF.

This clonotype appeared many times. This chain connects TRBV20-1 to TRBJ2-1, with D maybe TRBD2 (5 bases). Deletions cut 7 bases from V and 8 bases from J, with 18 bases between. Germline V gene data show CDR1 as DFQATT and CDR2 as SNEGSKA (reference sequence). The CDR3 covers 13 residues. CDR3 protein: CSVGSPPFDEQFF. The CDR3 nucleotides are TGCAGTGTAGGGAGCCCCCCATTTGATGAGCAGTTCTTC.

As for this clonotype: The junction does not match germline at one end; this may be a read error. This chain uses TRBV7-7 with TRBJ2-3; 14 bases are a match to TRBD2. Germline V lookup: CDR1 SSHAT, CDR2 FNYEAQ (reference sequence). There are 20 residues in the CDR3. Here the CDR3 reads CASSRRPGLAGAPSTDTQYF. CDR3 nucleotides: TGTGCTAGCAGCCGACGTCCGGGACTAGCGGGGGCCCCGAGCACAGATACGCAGTATTTT.

This clonotype was observed once. The J gene is TRBJ1-4, the V gene TRBV5-6, with TRBD1 matching 9 bases. Trimming cost V 4 bases and J 3 bases; bases outside gene matches: 4. The CDR3 sequence is 15 residues long. Germline assignment: CDR1 SGHDT and CDR2 YYEEEE. The CDR3 is CASSGTGYPNEKLFF. CDR3 coding DNA: TGTGCCAGCAGCGGGACAGGGTATCCTAATGAAAAACTGTTTTTT.

The table lists this clonotype with many counts. The V call is TRBV12-3 or TRBV12-4, the J call TRBJ2-2; TRBD1 might be the D (5 bases). V lost 2 bases and J 0 bases, leaving 7 bases between the germline ends. CDR3 length: 15 amino acids. CDR3 region: CASSLRQPNTGELFF. The CDR3 DNA sequence: TGTGCCAGCAGTTTACGACAGCCGAACACCGGGGAGCTGTTTTTT.